This T cell receptor beta chain was sequenced during a study of blood T cell repertoires in COVID-19. For the study at large: T cells, B-cell-depleted T cells, or PBMCs provided the cDNA or gDNA that served as material.

The CDR3 is made up of 15 amino acids. Germline CDR1 and CDR2: SGHRS and YFSETQ. V lost 2 bases to trimming and J lost 1 base; unmatched junction nucleotides: 5. As processed by the authors: From reference gene primer amplification, estimates of nucleated cell counts were derived. TCRdb keeps only in-frame clones here, not all; method: immunoSEQ multiplex PCR. That table gives V, J and clone size, and the DNA gave D and trimming. The table lists more than 300,000 clones, about 88% of them singletons. This clone was observed a handful of times. The study recruited people aged 18 to 89 years across around 23 US areas.

V usage is TRBV5-1 and J usage is TRBJ1-1; TRBD1 aligns across 7 bases. The TCR comes from a woman younger than 35 who had recovered from COVID-19. The sequenced sample consisted of PBMCs or T cells enriched from blood (not recorded which). The DNA of the CDR3 is TGCGCCAGCAGCTTCCGGGACAGCTCGAACACTGAAGCTTTCTTT. Translated: CASSFRDSSNTEAFF.